The 20 T cell receptor beta chains below come from one sample, sequenced in a study of blood T cell repertoires in COVID-19. The method was immunoSEQ multiplex PCR; TCRdb's version includes in-frame clones alone and lacks a portion of them. This table has a few hundred thousand clones, 87% appearing once. The specimen was peripheral blood. These receptors came from a man aged 18 to 35 with active or convalescent COVID-19.

The chain recombines TRBV18 with TRBJ2-3; 7 nucleotides line up with TRBD1. After removal of 6 bases from V and 6 bases from J, the junction contained 12 bases not matched to a gene. Germline CDR1 is KGHSH and CDR2 is LQKENI. The length of the CDR3 is 15 residues. CDR3 amino acids: CASSPSTGRGDTQYF. Here the CDR3 DNA reads TGTGCCAGCTCCCCCTCGACAGGGCGCGGGGATACGCAGTATTTT.

This chain joins TRBV5-1 and TRBJ2-1; D is perhaps TRBD2 (5 bases). The CDR3 runs 13 residues. In germline, CDR1 is SGHRS, CDR2 YFSETQ. The V and J ends lost 2 bases and 5 bases respectively, with 8 bases between them. The CDR3 region is CASSLLVNNEQFF. In DNA, the CDR3 is TGCGCCAGCAGCTTACTAGTTAACAATGAGCAGTTCTTC.

The V call is TRBV6-4, the J call TRBJ2-6; 12 bases fit TRBD1. Trimming removed 6 bases from V and 3 bases from J; junction bases left unmatched: 3. The CDR3 contains 16 residues. The germline CDR1 and CDR2 sequences are MRHNA and SNTAGT. CDR3 in DNA: TGTGCCAGCAGAGGGACAGGGGGCTTTGGGGCCAACGTCCTGACTTTC. It is translated as CASRGTGGFGANVLTF.

The chain is built from TRBV7-2 and TRBJ1-2; D is unresolved. Germline CDR1 reads SGHTA; CDR2 reads FQGNSA. The CDR3 loop spans 12 amino acids. V was shortened by 6 bases and J by 4 bases, with 9 bases between the two germline ends. CDR3 bases: TGTGCCAGCAGAGGCGGCGGCTATGGCTACACCTTC. This codes for CASRGGGYGYTF.

The rearrangement uses TRBV10-2 and TRBJ2-2, with TRBD2 matching over 9 bases. Looked up from germline, CDR1 is WSHSY and CDR2 is SAAADI. This CDR3 region has 17 residues. V shed 3 bases, J shed 5 bases, and the junction held 10 bases outside the gene matches. The CDR3 DNA follows: TGCGCCAGCAGTGAACTCGAGGTTAGCGGGAGTACCGGGGAGCTGTTTTTT. Translated, it gives CASSELEVSGSTGELFF.

CDR3 protein: CASSVSGAGGSSFNEQFF. CDR3 in DNA: TGTGCCAGCAGTGTGTCGGGAGCAGGGGGGTCTAGTTTCAATGAGCAGTTCTTC. The chain carries TRBV6-4 and TRBJ2-1; weak D call: TRBD1 (7 bases). This CDR3 has 18 amino acids. With 4 bases removed from V and 6 bases from J, the gap between germline ends came to 25 bases. Germline CDR1 is MRHNA and CDR2 is SNTAGT.

V and J are TRBV19 and TRBJ1-2, with TRBD1 matching 9 bases. Losses at the gene ends were 7 bases for V and 1 base for J; bases not matched to a gene: 4. The germline CDR1 and CDR2 sequences are LNHDA and SQIVND (reference sequence). The CDR3 sequence is 14 residues long. The CDR3 nucleotides are TGTGCCAGTACCCGGGACAGGGTTAACTATGGCTACACCTTC. Translation: CASTRDRVNYGYTF. The complete variable domain, with remaining parts taken from reference TRBV19 and TRBJ1-2, reads DGGITQSPKYLFRKEGQNVTLSCEQNLNHDAMYWYRQDPGQGLRLIYYSQIVNDFQKGDIAEGYSVSREKKESFPLTVTSAQKNPTAFYLCASTRDRVNYGYTFGSGTRLTVV.

This sequence joins TRBV6-5 and TRBJ2-3; 10 nucleotides line up with TRBD2. The CDR3 is 13 amino acids. The germline CDR1 and CDR2 sequences are MNHEY and SVGAGI. Trimming at V came to 4 bases and at J to 12 bases, leaving 7 bases not matched to a gene. The CDR3 reads CASSSTSGVIQYF. CDR3 sequence (DNA): TGTGCCAGCAGTTCCACTAGCGGGGTAATACAGTATTTT.

The rearrangement uses TRBV2 and TRBJ2-2; TRBD1 matches at 7 bases. The ends lost 7 bases at V and 6 bases at J; junction bases unmatched: 8. CDR1 is SNHLY and CDR2 is FYNNEI in the germline V gene. The CDR3 sequence is 14 residues long. The CDR3 region has the DNA TGTGCCAGCACGAGGGGGCTCCCTCCCGGGGAGCTGTTTTTT. Its protein product is CASTRGLPPGELFF. Together with reference TRBV2 and TRBJ2-2, the CDR3 gives the full variable domain: EPEVTQTPSHQVTQMGQEVILRCVPISNHLYFYWYRQILGQKVEFLVSFYNNEISEKSEIFDDQFSVERPDGSNFTLKIRSTKLEDSAMYFCASTRGLPPGELFFGEGSRLTVL.

The chain has TRBV6-1 and TRBJ2-7; a possible D gene is TRBD1 (5 bases). Trimming took off 0 bases at V and 1 base at J, with 16 bases between the two ends. This CDR3 is built from 17 residues. Germline V CDR1 and CDR2: MNHNS, SASEGT. The DNA for the CDR3 is TGTGCCAGCAGTGAAGCGCAGGGTCAGTTTGTGTCCTACGAGCAGTACTTC. It specifies CASSEAQGQFVSYEQYF.

The CDR3 here is CASSGTGRSPLHF. CDR3 nucleotides: TGTGCCAGCAGTGGGACGGGGAGGTCACCCCTCCACTTT. The chain joins TRBV6-6 to TRBJ1-6, with D possibly TRBD1 on 5 matching bases. Looked up from germline, CDR1 is MNHNY and CDR2 is SVGAGI (reference sequence). The CDR3 length is 13 residues. V was trimmed by 5 bases and J by 10 bases, leaving 12 bases between them.

CDR3 sequence (DNA): TGCAGCGTTTACGGACAGGGGAACAATGAGCAGTTCTTC. The encoded protein is CSVYGQGNNEQFF. The genes are TRBV29-1 and TRBJ2-1, with 9 bases fitting TRBD1. The V and J ends lost 5 bases and 5 bases, in that order; junction bases with no gene match: 4. Germline assignment: CDR1 SQVTM and CDR2 ANQGSEA. This CDR3 comprises 13 residues.

J is TRBJ1-2 and V is TRBV7-2; D is unclear. CDR3 length: 13 amino acids. Per the germline V gene, CDR1 is SGHTA and CDR2 is FQGNSA. The V and J ends lost 0 bases and 4 bases respectively, with 6 bases between them. CDR3 in amino acids: CASSLALSYGYTF. The CDR3 DNA sequence: TGTGCCAGCAGCTTAGCTCTAAGCTATGGCTACACCTTC.

The chain recombines TRBV24-1 with TRBJ1-2; perhaps TRBD1 as D (5 bases). With 5 bases removed from V and 1 base from J, the gap between germline ends came to 7 bases. Germline CDR1 reads KGHDR; CDR2 reads SFDVKD. The CDR3 consists of 13 residues. The CDR3 spells CATSGQGNYGYTF. CDR3 coding DNA: TGTGCCACCAGTGGGCAGGGTAACTATGGCTACACCTTC.

The CDR3 reads CATSTRDSEKLFF. The CDR3 DNA sequence: TGTGCCACCAGCACCCGGGACAGCGAAAAACTGTTTTTT. The chain employs TRBV15 and TRBJ1-4; 7 bases map to TRBD1. V lost 4 bases to trimming and J lost 8 bases; unmatched junction nucleotides: 4. Looked up from germline, CDR1 is LNHNV and CDR2 is YYDKDF (reference sequence). The CDR3 covers 13 residues.

The CDR3 region has the DNA TGTGCCAGCAGGCTATTAAGCTATGGCTACACCTTC. Amino acids: CASRLLSYGYTF. V and J are TRBV28 and TRBJ1-2; D is undetermined. Per germline, CDR1 MDHEN and CDR2 SYDVKM. CDR3 length equals 12 residues. Trimming stripped 6 bases from V and 4 bases from J, with 9 bases between.

The chain couples TRBV10-3 to TRBJ2-7; TRBD2 matches 7 bases. Germline CDR1 is ENHRY and CDR2 is SYGVKD. Trimming removed 7 bases from V and 3 bases from J; junction bases left unmatched: 9. The CDR3 has 14 residues. The CDR3 DNA is TGTGCCATCAACGAGGGAGGGGTCAGCTACGAGCAGTACTTC. As protein: CAINEGGVSYEQYF.

V gene TRBV6-5 combines with J gene TRBJ2-7; 10 nucleotides line up with TRBD1. The CDR3 totals 16 residues. V trimming: 2 bases; J trimming: 5 bases; junction bases outside the gene matches: 9. The V gene's germline CDR1 is MNHEY and CDR2 SVGAGI. The CDR3 sequence is CASSYSSGTGVHEQYF. Here the CDR3 DNA reads TGTGCCAGCAGTTACAGTAGCGGGACAGGGGTCCACGAGCAGTACTTC.

The chain has TRBV15 and TRBJ1-2; 9 bases align to TRBD1. Germline values: CDR1 LNHNV, CDR2 YYDKDF (reference sequence). The junction had 9 bases not matched to a gene; V was cut back by 0 bases and J by 4 bases. The CDR3 extends over 17 amino acids. The CDR3 DNA reads TGTGCCACCAGCAGAGATTTAGGACAGGGGAGGACCTATGGCTACACCTTC. Protein: CATSRDLGQGRTYGYTF.

J is TRBJ1-1 and V is TRBV5-5; possibly TRBD1 for D (6 bases). V was clipped by 3 bases and J by 2 bases, with 14 bases between them. Germline CDR1 and CDR2: SGHKS and YYEKEE (reference sequence). The CDR3 contains 15 residues. The CDR3 DNA follows: TGTGCCAGCAGCTGGGACATCAACAGCAACACTGAAGCTTTCTTT. Its translation: CASSWDINSNTEAFF.